This paragraph reports one T cell receptor beta chain. Original data processing: It was from reference gene primer amplification that nucleated cell counts were estimated. Data came from immunoSEQ multiplex PCR; TCRdb stores just in-frame clones and leaves some out. The V and J calls and clone size come from that table; D and trimming were worked out from the DNA. Here the sample spans some 130,000 clones, 84% being singletons. Which cohort a participant joined came from the clinical history participants gave. These data are taken from a study of blood T cell repertoires in COVID-19. As for the study in general: The United States, Italy and Spain provided the acute and convalescent COVID-19 samples. From T cells, B-cell-depleted T cells, or PBMCs came the material, which was cDNA or gDNA.

This CDR3 has 12 residues. Germline V lookup: CDR1 SEHNR, CDR2 FQNEAQ (reference sequence). The V end was cut by 6 bases, the J end by 0 bases, with 5 bases between. The V gene is TRBV7-9, the J gene TRBJ1-1; D is ambiguous. The sample taken for sequencing was PBMCs or T cells enriched from blood (not recorded which). This clonotype was sampled from a middle-aged man with acute COVID-19. In DNA, the CDR3 is TGTGCCAGCAGACATATGAACACTGAAGCTTTCTTT. Translated, it gives CASRHMNTEAFF.